This T cell receptor beta chain was recorded in a study of regulatory T cells in long-lasting Graves disease. Across the whole study: With positive TSH receptor antibodies and over 5 years of antithyroid drugs, Graves' disease was considered persistent.

Whole-study results and caveats: Newly diagnosed patients had higher TCR diversity than persistent Graves' patients did. More public clonotypes were shared by persistent patients (around 3,000) than by new patients (more than 950).

Researchers made TCR beta libraries by using iRepertoire HTBI primers and running Arm-PCR on CDR3 regions. TCRdb re-derived calls from the multiplex PCR reads in MiXCR, one entry per CDR3 protein. The table records roughly 470,000 distinct CDR3 sequences, less than 25% of them present only once. Sample time point: persistent/refractory GD, antithyroid drugs over 5 years with positive TRAb. The TCR library was made from RNA that had been extracted from PBMCs in TRIzol. The diagnosis of Graves' disease used American Thyroid Association guidelines. The CDR3 runs 13 residues. Trimming removed 5 bases from V and 6 bases from J, with 11 bases in between. Germline V gives CDR1 PRHDT, CDR2 FYEKMQ (reference sequence). On this clonotype itself: The antigen remains unidentified.

The genes are TRBV13 and TRBJ2-1; tentative D call: TRBD1 (5 bases). The TCR was taken from a female donor with Graves disease. The source material was peripheral blood mononuclear cells (PBMCs), sampled when the disease was refractory, from a patient treated with antithyroid drugs. DNA of the CDR3: TGTGCCAGCAGCCCTGGACATGGCAATGAGCAGTTCTTC. This gives the protein CASSPGHGNEQFF.